This TCR beta chain was recovered during a study of blood T cell repertoires in COVID-19. Germline V gives CDR1 SGHNT, CDR2 YENEEA. V shed 5 bases and J 1 base; nucleotides not matched to a gene: 4. This CDR3 has 14 residues. Libraries were prepared by immunoSEQ multiplex PCR; TCRdb keeps only in-frame clonotypes and omits some of them. The repertoire has under 300,000 clones, 80% to 85% of them found once; the top ten carry 9.5% to 15%. J is TRBJ2-5 and V is TRBV11-3; 7 bases map to TRBD1. Source material: peripheral blood. This receptor was identified in a woman aged 55-69 years with active or convalescent COVID-19. CDR3 region: CASSPGTVQETQYF. The CDR3, as DNA: TGTGCCAGCAGCCCTGGGACAGTCCAAGAGACCCAGTACTTC.